Detailed here is one TCR beta chain. Its antigen is undetermined. CDR3 length equals 15 residues. Per the germline V gene, CDR1 is MGHRA and CDR2 is YSYEKL. V lost 3 bases to trimming and J lost 6 bases; unmatched junction nucleotides: 5. The data were obtained in a study of CD8 T cells in ankylosing spondylitis. As the method for making TCR beta libraries, quantitative 5'-RACE with molecular barcodes was used. MiXCR was run by TCRdb on the 5' RACE reads, yielding one entry per CDR3 protein. The data hold 200,000 to 250,000 distinct CDR3 sequences, with approximately 20% observed a single time. Broader study findings: Some motif variants had been reported before (in reactive arthritis synovial fluid and blood). Several highly homologous variants made up a TCR beta motif, and this motif appeared characteristic of ankylosing spondylitis blood. Disease-linked clones reportedly showed significant enrichment in matched ankylosing spondylitis synovial fluid. CD8+ by phenotype, disease-linked clones were relatively rare in peripheral blood.

This receptor was identified in a male donor with ankylosing spondylitis. The J gene is TRBJ2-3, the V gene TRBV4-1, with TRBD2 matching 11 bases. The sample was blood, either unsorted or a sorted T cell fraction (not recorded which). The chain's CDR3 is CASSHIPSGRDTQYF. The CDR3 nucleotides read TGCGCCAGCAGCCACATCCCTAGCGGGAGGGATACGCAGTATTTT.